This T cell receptor beta chain was profiled in a study of immune evolution from preneoplasia to lung adenocarcinoma. Overall study findings and caveats: Highest clonality occurred in KRAS-mutant, not EGFR-mutant or double wild-type, nodules. Later-stage lesions seemingly showed higher T cell density and diversity than normal lung.

Clones were sequenced by immunoSEQ multiplex PCR, and TCRdb holds only the in-frame ones, with some missing. The table shows about 41,000 clones, with roughly 80% occurring only once. About this clone: Its target is unknown.

The CDR3 is 15 residues long. Germline CDR1 MNHEY, CDR2 SVGAGI. Trimming stripped 5 bases from V and 7 bases from J, with 21 bases between. V gene TRBV6-5 combines with J gene TRBJ2-7, with a tentative D call TRBD1 (5 bases). The origin of this receptor is a person between 55 and 69 years old with lung adenocarcinoma. The specimen sequenced was FFPE invasive lung adenocarcinoma tissue. This chain's CDR3 is CASSPRTRSVREQYF. The DNA for the CDR3 is TGTGCCAGCAGTCCCCGGACAAGATCAGTCCGGGAGCAGTACTTC.